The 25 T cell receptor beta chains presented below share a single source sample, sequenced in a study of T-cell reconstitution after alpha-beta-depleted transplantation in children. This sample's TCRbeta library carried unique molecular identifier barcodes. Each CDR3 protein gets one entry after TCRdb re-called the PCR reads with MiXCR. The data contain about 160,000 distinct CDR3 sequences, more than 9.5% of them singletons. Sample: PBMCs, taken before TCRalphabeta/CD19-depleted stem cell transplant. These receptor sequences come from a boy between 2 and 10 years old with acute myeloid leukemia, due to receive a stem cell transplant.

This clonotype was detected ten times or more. This CDR3 reads CASSLVMAGNYGYTF. The CDR3 DNA is TGTGCCAGCAGCTTGGTTATGGCAGGGAACTATGGCTACACCTTC. This chain connects TRBV5-6 to TRBJ1-2, with a possible D match to TRBD1 (5 bases). V was trimmed by 0 bases and J by 2 bases, leaving 11 bases between them. CDR1 is SGHDT, CDR2 YYEEEE, per germline. The CDR3 is 15 amino acids.

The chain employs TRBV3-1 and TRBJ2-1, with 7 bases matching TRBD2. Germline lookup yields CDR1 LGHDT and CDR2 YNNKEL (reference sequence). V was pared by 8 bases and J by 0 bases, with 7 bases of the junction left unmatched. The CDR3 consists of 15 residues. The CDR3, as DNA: TGTGCCAGCTGCCGGGAGGACCCCTCCTACAATGAGCAGTTCTTC. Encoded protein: CASCREDPSYNEQFF.

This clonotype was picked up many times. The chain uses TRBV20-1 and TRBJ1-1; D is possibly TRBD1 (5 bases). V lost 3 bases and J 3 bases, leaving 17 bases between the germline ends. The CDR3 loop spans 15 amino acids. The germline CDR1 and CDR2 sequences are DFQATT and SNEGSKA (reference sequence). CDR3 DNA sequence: TGCAGTGCTAGTGGTCCGAGGGGCTGGGACACTGAAGCTTTCTTT. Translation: CSASGPRGWDTEAFF.

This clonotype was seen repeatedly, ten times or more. The CDR3 DNA sequence: TGCAGCGTTGAAGATTCTAGGGACAATGAGCAGTTCTTC. Protein: CSVEDSRDNEQFF. The chain is built from TRBV29-1 and TRBJ2-1; D remains unclear. The CDR3 loop spans 13 amino acids. V lost 0 bases and J 5 bases, leaving 8 bases between the germline ends. Germline values: CDR1 SQVTM, CDR2 ANQGSEA.

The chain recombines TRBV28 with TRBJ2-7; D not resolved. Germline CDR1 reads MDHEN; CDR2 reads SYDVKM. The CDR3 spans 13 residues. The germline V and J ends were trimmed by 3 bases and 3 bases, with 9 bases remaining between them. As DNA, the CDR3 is TGTGCCAGCAGTTTGGCCGTGATCTACGAGCAGTACTTC. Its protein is CASSLAVIYEQYF.

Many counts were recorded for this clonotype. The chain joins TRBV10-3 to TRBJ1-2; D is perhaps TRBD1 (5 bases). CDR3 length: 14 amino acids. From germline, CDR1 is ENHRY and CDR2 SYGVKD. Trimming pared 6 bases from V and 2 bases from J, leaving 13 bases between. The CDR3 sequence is CAISPPGGNYGYTF. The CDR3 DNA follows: TGTGCCATCAGCCCCCCGGGGGGGAACTATGGCTACACCTTC.

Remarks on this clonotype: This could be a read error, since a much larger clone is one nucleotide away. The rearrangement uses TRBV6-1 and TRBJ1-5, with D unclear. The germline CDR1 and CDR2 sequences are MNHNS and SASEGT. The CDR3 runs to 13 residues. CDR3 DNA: TGTGCCACCAGTGAAGCTCCGCGGCAGCCTCAGCATTTT. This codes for CATSEAPRQPQHF.

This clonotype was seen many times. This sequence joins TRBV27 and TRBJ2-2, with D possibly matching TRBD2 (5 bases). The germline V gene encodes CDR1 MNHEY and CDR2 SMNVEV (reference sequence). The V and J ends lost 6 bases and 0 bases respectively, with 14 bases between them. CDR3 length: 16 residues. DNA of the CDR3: TGTGCCAGCAGACCGGCTAGCAGCCCGAACACCGGGGAGCTGTTTTTT. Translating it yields CASRPASSPNTGELFF.

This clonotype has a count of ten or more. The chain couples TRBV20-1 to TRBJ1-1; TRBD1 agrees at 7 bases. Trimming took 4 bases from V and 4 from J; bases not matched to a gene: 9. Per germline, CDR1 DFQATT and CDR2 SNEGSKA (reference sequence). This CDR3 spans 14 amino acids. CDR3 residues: CSAIRTGVGTEAFF. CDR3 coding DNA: TGCAGTGCTATTCGAACAGGGGTGGGCACTGAAGCTTTCTTT.

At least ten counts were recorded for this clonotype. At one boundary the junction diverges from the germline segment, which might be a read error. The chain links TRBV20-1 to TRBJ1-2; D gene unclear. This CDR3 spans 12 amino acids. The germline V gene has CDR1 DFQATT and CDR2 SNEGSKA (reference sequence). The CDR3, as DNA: TGCAGTGCTCCGGACGGTCTCTATGGCTACATCTTC. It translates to CSAPDGLYGYIF.

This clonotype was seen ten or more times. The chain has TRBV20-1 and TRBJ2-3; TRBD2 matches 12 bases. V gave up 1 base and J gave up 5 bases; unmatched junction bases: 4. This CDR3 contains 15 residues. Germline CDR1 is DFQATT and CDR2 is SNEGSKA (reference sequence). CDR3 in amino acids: CSARGLAGAEDTQYF. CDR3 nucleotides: TGCAGTGCTAGAGGACTAGCGGGAGCGGAAGATACGCAGTATTTT.

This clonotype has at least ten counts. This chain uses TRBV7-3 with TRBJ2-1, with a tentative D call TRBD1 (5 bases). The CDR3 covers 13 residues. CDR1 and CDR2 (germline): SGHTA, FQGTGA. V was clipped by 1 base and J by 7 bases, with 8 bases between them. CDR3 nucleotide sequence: TGTGCCAGCAGCTTAAGCTCAGGGAATGAGCAGTTCTTC. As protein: CASSLSSGNEQFF. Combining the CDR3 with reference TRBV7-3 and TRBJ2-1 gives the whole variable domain GAGVSQTPSNKVTEKGKYVELRCDPISGHTALYWYRQSLGQGPEFLIYFQGTGAADDSGLPNDRFFAVRPEGSVSTLKIQRTERGDSAVYLCASSLSSGNEQFFGPGTRLTVL.

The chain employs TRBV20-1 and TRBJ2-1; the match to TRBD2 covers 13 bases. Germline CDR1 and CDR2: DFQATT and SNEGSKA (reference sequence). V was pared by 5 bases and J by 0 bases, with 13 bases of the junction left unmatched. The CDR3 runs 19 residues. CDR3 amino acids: CSAPGTSGNDPYSYNEQFF. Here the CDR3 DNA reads TGCAGTGCTCCCGGGACTAGCGGGAACGACCCCTACTCCTACAATGAGCAGTTCTTC.

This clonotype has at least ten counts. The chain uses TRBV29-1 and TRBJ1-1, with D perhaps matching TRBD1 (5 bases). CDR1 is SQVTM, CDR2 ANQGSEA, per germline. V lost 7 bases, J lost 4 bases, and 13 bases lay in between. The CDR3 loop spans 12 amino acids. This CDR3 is CSARGVGTEAFF. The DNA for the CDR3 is TGCAGCGCACGAGGGGTGGGCACTGAAGCTTTCTTT. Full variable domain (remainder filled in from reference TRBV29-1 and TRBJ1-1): SAVISQKPSRDICQRGTSLTIQCQVDSQVTMMFWYRQQPGQSLTLIATANQGSEATYESGFVIDKFPISRPNLTFSTLTVSNMSPEDSSIYLCSARGVGTEAFFGQGTRLTVV.

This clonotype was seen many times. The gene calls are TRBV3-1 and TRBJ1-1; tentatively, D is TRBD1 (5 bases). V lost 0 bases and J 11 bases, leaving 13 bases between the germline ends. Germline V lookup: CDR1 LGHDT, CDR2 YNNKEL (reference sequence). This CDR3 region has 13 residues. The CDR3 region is CASSQDPGLNAFF. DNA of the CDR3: TGTGCCAGCAGCCAAGATCCGGGACTGAACGCTTTCTTT.

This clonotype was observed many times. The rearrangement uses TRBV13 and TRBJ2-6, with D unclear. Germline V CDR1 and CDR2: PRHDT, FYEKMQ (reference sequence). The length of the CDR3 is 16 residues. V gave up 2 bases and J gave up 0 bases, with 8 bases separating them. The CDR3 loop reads CASSLQSYSGANVLTF. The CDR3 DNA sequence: TGTGCCAGCAGCTTACAAAGTTACTCTGGGGCCAACGTCCTGACTTTC.

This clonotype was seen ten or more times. Here the CDR3 DNA reads TGCGCCAGCAGCGGGGGGACAGTTCCCGGCTACACCTTC. Protein: CASSGGTVPGYTF. This chain joins TRBV5-1 and TRBJ1-2, with 7 bases fitting TRBD1. This CDR3 region has 13 residues. Losses at the gene ends were 4 bases for V and 8 bases for J; bases not matched to a gene: 8. Germline CDR1 is SGHRS and CDR2 is YFSETQ. The full variable domain, rest sourced from reference TRBV5-1 and TRBJ1-2, is KAGVTQTPRYLIKTRGQQVTLSCSPISGHRSVSWYQQTPGQGLQFLFEYFSETQRNKGNFPGRFSGRQFSNSRSEMNVSTLELGDSALYLCASSGGTVPGYTFGSGTRLTVV.

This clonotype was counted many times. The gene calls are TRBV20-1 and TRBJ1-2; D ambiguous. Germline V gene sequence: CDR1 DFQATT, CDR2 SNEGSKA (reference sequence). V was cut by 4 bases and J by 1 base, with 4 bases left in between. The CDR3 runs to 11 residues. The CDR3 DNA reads TGCAGTGCTATAGATAACTATGGCTACACCTTC. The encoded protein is CSAIDNYGYTF.

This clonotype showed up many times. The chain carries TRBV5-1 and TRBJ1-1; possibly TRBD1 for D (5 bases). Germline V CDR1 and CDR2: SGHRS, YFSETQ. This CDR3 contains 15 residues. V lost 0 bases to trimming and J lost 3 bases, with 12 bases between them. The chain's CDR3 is CASSLAGLGDTEAFF. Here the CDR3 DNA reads TGCGCCAGCAGCTTGGCTGGGTTAGGGGACACTGAAGCTTTCTTT.

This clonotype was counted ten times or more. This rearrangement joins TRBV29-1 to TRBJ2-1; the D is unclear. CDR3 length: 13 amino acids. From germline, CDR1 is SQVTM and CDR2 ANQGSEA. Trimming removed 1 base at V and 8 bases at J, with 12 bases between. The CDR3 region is CSVEGLSVYEQFF. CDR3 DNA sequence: TGCAGCGTTGAAGGCCTTAGTGTCTATGAGCAGTTCTTC.

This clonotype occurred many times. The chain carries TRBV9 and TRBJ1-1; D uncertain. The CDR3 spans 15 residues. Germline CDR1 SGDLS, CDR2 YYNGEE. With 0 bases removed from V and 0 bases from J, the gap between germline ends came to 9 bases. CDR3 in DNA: TGTGCCAGCAGCGTAGGTGTAGGCCTGAACACTGAAGCTTTCTTT. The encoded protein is CASSVGVGLNTEAFF.

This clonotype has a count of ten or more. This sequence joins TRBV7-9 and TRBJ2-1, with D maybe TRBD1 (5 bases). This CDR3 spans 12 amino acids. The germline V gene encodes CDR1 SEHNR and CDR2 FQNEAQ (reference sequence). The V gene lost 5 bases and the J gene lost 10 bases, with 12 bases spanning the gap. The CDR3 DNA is TGTGCCAGCAGCCCAGAGACAGTGGAGCAGTTCTTC. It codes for CASSPETVEQFF.

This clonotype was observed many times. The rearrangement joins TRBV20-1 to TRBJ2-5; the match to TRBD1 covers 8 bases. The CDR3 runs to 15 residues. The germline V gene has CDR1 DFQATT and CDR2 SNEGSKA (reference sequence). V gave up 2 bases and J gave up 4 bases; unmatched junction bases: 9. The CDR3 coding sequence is TGCAGTGCTAGACAGACAGGGGCGAGAGTAGAGACCCAGTACTTC. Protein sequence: CSARQTGARVETQYF.

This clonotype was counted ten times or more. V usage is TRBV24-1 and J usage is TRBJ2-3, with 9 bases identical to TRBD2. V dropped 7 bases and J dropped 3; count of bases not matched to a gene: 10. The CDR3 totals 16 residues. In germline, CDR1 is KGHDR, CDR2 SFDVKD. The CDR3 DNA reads TGTGCCACCAGCAGAACTAGCGGGTGGGGGACAGATACGCAGTATTTT. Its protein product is CATSRTSGWGTDTQYF.

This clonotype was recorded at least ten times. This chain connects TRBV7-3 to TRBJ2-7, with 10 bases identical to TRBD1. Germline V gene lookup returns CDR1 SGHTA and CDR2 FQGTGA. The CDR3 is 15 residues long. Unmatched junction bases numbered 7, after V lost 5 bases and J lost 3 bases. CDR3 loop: CASSPSTGGGYEQYF. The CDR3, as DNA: TGTGCCAGCAGCCCTTCGACAGGGGGCGGCTACGAGCAGTACTTC.